The clone carrying this T cell receptor (beta chain) occurred many times. The CDR3 consists of 14 residues. Trimming stripped 5 bases from V and 13 bases from J, with 21 bases between. TCRdb reprocessed the PCR reads with MiXCR, giving one entry per CDR3 protein. This table has some 20,000 distinct CDR3 sequences, more than 35% appearing once. These data belong to a study of immune characterization of retroperitoneal liposarcoma. The V and J genes are TRBV12-3 or TRBV12-4 and TRBJ2-1, with a tentative D call TRBD2 (6 bases). This clonotype was obtained from a male donor with retroperitoneal liposarcoma. What was sequenced was blood. The CDR3: CASSPGGDLETQFF. CDR3 bases: TGTGCCAGCAGTCCGGGCGGGGACCTAGAGACCCAGTTCTTC.